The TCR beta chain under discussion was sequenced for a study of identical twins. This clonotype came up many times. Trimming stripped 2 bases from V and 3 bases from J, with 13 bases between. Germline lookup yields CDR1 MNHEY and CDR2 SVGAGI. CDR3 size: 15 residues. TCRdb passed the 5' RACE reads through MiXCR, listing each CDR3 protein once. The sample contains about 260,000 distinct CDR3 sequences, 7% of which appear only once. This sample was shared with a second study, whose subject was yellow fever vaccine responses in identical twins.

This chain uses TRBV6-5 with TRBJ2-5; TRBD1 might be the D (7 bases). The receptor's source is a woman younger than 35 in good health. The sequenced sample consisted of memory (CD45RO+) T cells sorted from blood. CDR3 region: CASSYGSGGKETQYF. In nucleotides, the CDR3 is TGTGCCAGCAGTTACGGTTCAGGGGGGAAAGAGACCCAGTACTTC.